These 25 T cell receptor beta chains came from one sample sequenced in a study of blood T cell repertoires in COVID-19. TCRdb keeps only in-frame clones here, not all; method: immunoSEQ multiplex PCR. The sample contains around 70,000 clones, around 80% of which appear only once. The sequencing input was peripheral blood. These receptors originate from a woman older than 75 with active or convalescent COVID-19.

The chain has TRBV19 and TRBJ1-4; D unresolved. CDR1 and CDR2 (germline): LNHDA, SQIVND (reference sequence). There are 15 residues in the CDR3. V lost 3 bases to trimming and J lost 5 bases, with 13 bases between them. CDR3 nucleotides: TGTGCCAGTAGTATTCTCCGCGGAGGGAATGAAAAACTGTTTTTT. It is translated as CASSILRGGNEKLFF.

CDR3 residues: CASSEQQRGTRETQYF. Here the CDR3 DNA reads TGTGCCAGCAGTGAACAACAGCGGGGGACGAGGGAGACCCAGTACTTC. The rearrangement joins TRBV2 to TRBJ2-5; 8 nucleotides line up with TRBD2. V lost 2 bases to trimming and J lost 5 bases; unmatched junction nucleotides: 10. The CDR3 extends over 16 amino acids. Germline V CDR1 and CDR2: SNHLY, FYNNEI.

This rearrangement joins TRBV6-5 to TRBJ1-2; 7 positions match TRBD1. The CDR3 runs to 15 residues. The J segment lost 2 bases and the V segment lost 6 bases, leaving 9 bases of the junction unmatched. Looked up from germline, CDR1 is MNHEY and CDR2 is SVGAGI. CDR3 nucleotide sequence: TGTGCCAGCAGCTTAAAGGCGGGACAGAACTATGGCTACACCTTC. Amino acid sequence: CASSLKAGQNYGYTF.

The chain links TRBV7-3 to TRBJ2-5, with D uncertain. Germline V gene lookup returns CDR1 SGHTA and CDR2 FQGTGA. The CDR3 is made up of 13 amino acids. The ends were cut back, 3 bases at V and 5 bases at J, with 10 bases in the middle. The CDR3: CASSLSPRETQYF. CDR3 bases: TGTGCCAGCAGCTTGTCCCCGCGGGAGACCCAGTACTTC.

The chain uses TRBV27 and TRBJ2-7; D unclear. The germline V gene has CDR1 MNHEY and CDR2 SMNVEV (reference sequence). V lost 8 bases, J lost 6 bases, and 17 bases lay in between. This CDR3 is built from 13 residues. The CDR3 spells CASATNLRGEQYF. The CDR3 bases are TGTGCCAGCGCGACCAACCTCCGAGGCGAGCAGTACTTC.

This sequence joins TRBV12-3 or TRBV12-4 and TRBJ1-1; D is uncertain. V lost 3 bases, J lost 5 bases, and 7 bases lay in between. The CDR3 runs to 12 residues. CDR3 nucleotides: TGTGCCAGCAGTTTCGGGTTTACTGAAGCTTTCTTT. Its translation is CASSFGFTEAFF.

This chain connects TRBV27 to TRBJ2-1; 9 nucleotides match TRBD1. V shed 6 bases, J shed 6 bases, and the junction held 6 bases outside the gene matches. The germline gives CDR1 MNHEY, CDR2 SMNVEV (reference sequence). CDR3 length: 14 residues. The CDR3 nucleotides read TGTGCCAGCAGATGGACAGGGGAGCCCAATGAGCAGTTCTTC. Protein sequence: CASRWTGEPNEQFF.

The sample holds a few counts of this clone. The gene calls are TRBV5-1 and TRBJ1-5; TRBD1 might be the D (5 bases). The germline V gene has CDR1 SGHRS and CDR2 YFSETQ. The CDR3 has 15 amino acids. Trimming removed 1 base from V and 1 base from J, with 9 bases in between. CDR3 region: CASSLIGASNQPQHF. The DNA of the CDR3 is TGCGCCAGCAGCTTGATAGGGGCCAGCAATCAGCCCCAGCATTTT.

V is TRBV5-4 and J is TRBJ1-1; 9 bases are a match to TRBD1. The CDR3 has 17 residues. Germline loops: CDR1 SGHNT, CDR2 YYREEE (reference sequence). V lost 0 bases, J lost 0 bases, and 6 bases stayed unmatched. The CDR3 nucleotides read TGTGCCAGCAGCTTGGGAAGGACAGGGGTCGTGAACACTGAAGCTTTCTTT. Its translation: CASSLGRTGVVNTEAFF.

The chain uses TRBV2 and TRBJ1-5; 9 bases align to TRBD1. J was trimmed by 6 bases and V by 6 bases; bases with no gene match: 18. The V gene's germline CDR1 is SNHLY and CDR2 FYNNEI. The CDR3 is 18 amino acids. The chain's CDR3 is CASRGDRETNPSSQPQHF. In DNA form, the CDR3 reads TGTGCCAGCAGAGGGGACAGGGAAACCAATCCTTCGAGTCAGCCCCAGCATTTT.

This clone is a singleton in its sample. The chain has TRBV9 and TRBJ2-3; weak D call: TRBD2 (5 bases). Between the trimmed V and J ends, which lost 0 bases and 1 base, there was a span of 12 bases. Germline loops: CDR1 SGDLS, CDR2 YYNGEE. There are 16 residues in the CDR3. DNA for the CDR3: TGTGCCAGCAGCGTAGCTCCCCATAGCGGCACAGATACGCAGTATTTT. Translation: CASSVAPHSGTDTQYF.

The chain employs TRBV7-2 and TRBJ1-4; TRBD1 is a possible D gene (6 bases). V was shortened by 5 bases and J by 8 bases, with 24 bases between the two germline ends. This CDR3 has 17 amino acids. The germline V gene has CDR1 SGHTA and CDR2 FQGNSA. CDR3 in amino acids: CASSPGVSRGVREKLFF. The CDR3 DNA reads TGTGCCAGCAGCCCAGGGGTTAGCAGGGGAGTACGGGAAAAACTGTTTTTT.

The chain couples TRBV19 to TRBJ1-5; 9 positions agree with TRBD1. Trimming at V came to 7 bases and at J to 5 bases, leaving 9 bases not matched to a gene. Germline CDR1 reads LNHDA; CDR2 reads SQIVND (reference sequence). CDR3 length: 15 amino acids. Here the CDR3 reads CASTVGTGRDQPQHF. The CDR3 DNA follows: TGTGCCAGTACGGTGGGGACAGGGCGAGATCAGCCCCAGCATTTT.

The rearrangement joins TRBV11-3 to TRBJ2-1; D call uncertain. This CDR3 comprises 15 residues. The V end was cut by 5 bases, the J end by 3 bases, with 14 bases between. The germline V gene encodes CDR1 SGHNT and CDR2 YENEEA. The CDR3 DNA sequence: TGTGCCAGCAGCCTTTCGTCAGACTTCTACAATGAGCAGTTCTTC. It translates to CASSLSSDFYNEQFF.

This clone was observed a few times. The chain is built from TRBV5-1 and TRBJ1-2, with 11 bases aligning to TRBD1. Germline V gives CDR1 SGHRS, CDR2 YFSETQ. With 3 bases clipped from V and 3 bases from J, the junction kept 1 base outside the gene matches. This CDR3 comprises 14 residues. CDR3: CASSSGQGDYGYTF. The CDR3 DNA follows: TGCGCCAGCAGCTCGGGACAGGGGGACTATGGCTACACCTTC. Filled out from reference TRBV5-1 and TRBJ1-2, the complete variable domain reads KAGVTQTPRYLIKTRGQQVTLSCSPISGHRSVSWYQQTPGQGLQFLFEYFSETQRNKGNFPGRFSGRQFSNSRSEMNVSTLELGDSALYLCASSSGQGDYGYTFGSGTRLTVV.

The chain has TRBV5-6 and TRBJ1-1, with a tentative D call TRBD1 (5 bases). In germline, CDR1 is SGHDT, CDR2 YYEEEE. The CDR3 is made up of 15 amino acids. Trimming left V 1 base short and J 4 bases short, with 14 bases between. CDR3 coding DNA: TGTGCCAGCAGCTTGTTTGGGGTGGGGGGCACTGAAGCTTTCTTT. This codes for CASSLFGVGGTEAFF.

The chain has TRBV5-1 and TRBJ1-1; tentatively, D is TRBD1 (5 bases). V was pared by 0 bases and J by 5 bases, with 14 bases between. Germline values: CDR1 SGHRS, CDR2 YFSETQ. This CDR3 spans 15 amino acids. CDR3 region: CASSLVPSGGTEAFF. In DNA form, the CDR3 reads TGCGCCAGCAGCTTGGTCCCCTCTGGGGGGACTGAAGCTTTCTTT.

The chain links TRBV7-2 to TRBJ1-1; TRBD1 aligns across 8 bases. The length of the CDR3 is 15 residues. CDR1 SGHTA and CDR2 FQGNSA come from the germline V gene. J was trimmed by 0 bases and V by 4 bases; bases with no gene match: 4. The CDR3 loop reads CASSSQGVMNTEAFF. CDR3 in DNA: TGTGCCAGCAGCTCACAGGGGGTGATGAACACTGAAGCTTTCTTT.

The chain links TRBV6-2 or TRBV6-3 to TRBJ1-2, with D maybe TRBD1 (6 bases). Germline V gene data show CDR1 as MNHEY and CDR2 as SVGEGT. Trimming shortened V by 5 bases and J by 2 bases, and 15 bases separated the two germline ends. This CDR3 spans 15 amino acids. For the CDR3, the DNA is TGTGCCAGCAGTCAACAGGGCTTTCAGAACTATGGCTACACCTTC. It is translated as CASSQQGFQNYGYTF.

The CDR3 DNA reads as TGTGCCAGCAGCCGGTTTGCGGGGAATGAGCAGTTCTTC. Protein product: CASSRFAGNEQFF. The gene calls are TRBV14 and TRBJ2-1; possible D gene TRBD2, 6 bases. The germline V and J ends were trimmed by 4 bases and 7 bases, with 11 bases remaining between them. Germline CDR1 SGHDN, CDR2 FVKESK. The CDR3 totals 13 residues.

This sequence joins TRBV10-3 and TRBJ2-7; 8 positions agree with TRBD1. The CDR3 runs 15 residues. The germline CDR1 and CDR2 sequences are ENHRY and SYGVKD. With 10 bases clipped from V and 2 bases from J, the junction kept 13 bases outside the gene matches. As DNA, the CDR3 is TGTGCCACTGAAGCTTCCGGGACAGGAGCCTACGAGCAGTACTTC. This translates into CATEASGTGAYEQYF.

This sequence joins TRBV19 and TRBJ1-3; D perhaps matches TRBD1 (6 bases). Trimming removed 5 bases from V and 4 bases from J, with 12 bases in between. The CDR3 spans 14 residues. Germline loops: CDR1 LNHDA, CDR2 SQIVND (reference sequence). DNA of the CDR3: TGTGCCAGTAGTTTTAGGGGACAAGGAAACACCATATATTTT. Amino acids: CASSFRGQGNTIYF.

In nucleotides, the CDR3 is TGTGCCAGCAGCACGACAGGTCCGGTGGATACGCAGTATTTT. Translating it yields CASSTTGPVDTQYF. The chain has TRBV7-9 and TRBJ2-3; possible D gene TRBD1, 6 bases. With 5 bases removed from V and 6 bases from J, the gap between germline ends came to 15 bases. CDR3 length: 14 amino acids. Germline assignment: CDR1 SEHNR and CDR2 FQNEAQ (reference sequence).

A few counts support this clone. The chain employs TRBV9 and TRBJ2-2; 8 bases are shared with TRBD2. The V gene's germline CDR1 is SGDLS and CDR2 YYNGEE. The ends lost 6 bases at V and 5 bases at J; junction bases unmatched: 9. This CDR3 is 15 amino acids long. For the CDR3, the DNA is TGTGCCAGCACCGGATTAGCGGGAAGAACCGGGGAGCTGTTTTTT. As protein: CASTGLAGRTGELFF.

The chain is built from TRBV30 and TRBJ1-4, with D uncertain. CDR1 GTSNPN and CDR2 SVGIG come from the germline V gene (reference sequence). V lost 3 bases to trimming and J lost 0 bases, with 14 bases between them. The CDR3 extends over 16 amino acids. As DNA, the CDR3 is TGTGCCTGGAGCCCCGGAGGGAGAACAACTAATGAAAAACTGTTTTTT. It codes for CAWSPGGRTTNEKLFF.